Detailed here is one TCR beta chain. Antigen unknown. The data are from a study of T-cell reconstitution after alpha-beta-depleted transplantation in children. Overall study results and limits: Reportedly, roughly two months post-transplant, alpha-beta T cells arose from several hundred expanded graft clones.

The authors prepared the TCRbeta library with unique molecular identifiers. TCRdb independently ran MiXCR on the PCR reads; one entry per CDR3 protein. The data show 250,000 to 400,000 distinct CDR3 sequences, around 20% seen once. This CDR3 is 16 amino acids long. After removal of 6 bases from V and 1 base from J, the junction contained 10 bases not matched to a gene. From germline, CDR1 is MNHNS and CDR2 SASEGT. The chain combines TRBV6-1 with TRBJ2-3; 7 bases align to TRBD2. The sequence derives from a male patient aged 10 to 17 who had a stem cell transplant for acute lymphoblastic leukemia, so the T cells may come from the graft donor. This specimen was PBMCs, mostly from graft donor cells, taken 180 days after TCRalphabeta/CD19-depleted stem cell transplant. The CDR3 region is CASSPPSGLRTDTQYF. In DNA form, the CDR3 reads TGTGCCAGCAGCCCTCCTAGCGGACTCCGCACAGATACGCAGTATTTT.